The 32 T cell receptor beta chains below all came from one sample that was sequenced in a study of blood T cell repertoires in COVID-19. Only in-frame clones appear in the TCRdb table, and some are missing; sequencing was by immunoSEQ multiplex PCR. Among 310,000 or so clones, approximately 88% were seen once, and the ten largest hold around 6.6%. The sequenced sample was peripheral blood. The receptor set was obtained from a man aged 18 to 29 who had recovered from COVID-19.

The chain has TRBV28 and TRBJ2-4; 7 bases are a match to TRBD1. In germline, CDR1 is MDHEN, CDR2 SYDVKM. J gave up 3 bases and V 5 bases, and 10 bases lay outside the gene matches. CDR3 size: 16 residues. CDR3 nucleotide sequence: TGTGCCAGCAGTGAGGGACAGCAGCGCCTCAAAAACATTCAGTACTTC. Translation gives CASSEGQQRLKNIQYF.

The rearrangement joins TRBV6-5 to TRBJ1-4, with 7 bases fitting TRBD1. Germline CDR1 MNHEY, CDR2 SVGAGI. V lost 1 base and J lost 3; bases outside the gene matches: 2. The CDR3 runs 15 residues. The CDR3 loop reads CASSYLGQSNEKLFF. DNA for the CDR3: TGTGCCAGCAGTTACTTGGGACAGTCTAATGAAAAACTGTTTTTT.

This sequence joins TRBV5-1 and TRBJ1-4; 8 bases agree with TRBD1. The CDR3 is 15 amino acids. The germline CDR1 and CDR2 sequences are SGHRS and YFSETQ. V lost 5 bases, J lost 4 bases, and 7 bases stayed unmatched. The chain's CDR3 is CASSSQGAFNEKLFF. CDR3 in DNA: TGCGCCAGCAGTTCCCAGGGGGCGTTTAATGAAAAACTGTTTTTT.

V gene TRBV6-5 combines with J gene TRBJ1-2, with TRBD1 matching 8 bases. This CDR3 is built from 12 residues. In germline, CDR1 is MNHEY, CDR2 SVGAGI. The V gene end was trimmed by 7 bases and the J gene end by 5 bases; junction bases not matched to a gene: 3. In nucleotides, the CDR3 is TGTGCCAGCACTAGACAGGGGTATGGCTACACCTTC. Translated: CASTRQGYGYTF.

The CDR3 nucleotides are TGTGCCAGCAGCCAAGTTACAGGGGATTTCATGAACACTGAAGCTTTCTTT. Protein: CASSQVTGDFMNTEAFF. The rearrangement uses TRBV3-1 (or the pseudogene TRBV3-2) and TRBJ1-1; 7 bases are a match to TRBD1. The CDR3 has 17 amino acids. The V segment lost 1 base and the J segment 0 bases; nucleotides outside the gene matches: 8. Germline-derived CDR1 and CDR2 are LGHDT and YNNKEL (reference sequence).

The chain couples TRBV4-1 to TRBJ2-7; 12 bases match TRBD2. V trimming: 2 bases; J trimming: 0 bases; junction bases outside the gene matches: 5. Per the germline V gene, CDR1 is MGHRA and CDR2 is YSYEKL. The length of the CDR3 is 17 residues. CDR3 DNA: TGCGCCAGCAGCCAACCCCTAGCGGGAGGGAGCTCCTACGAGCAGTACTTC. It specifies CASSQPLAGGSSYEQYF.

The rearrangement uses TRBV5-4 and TRBJ1-1, with D perhaps TRBD1 (5 bases). The germline V gene encodes CDR1 SGHNT and CDR2 YYREEE (reference sequence). The V and J ends lost 1 base and 1 base respectively, with 11 bases between them. The length of the CDR3 is 15 residues. This CDR3 reads CASSLSGSGNTEAFF. CDR3 sequence (DNA): TGTGCCAGCAGCTTGTCAGGGTCGGGGAACACTGAAGCTTTCTTT.

The chain uses TRBV19 and TRBJ1-4; 10 bases are a match to TRBD1. The CDR3 is 14 residues long. Germline trimming cut 4 bases from V and 7 bases from J; bases unmatched to any gene: 3. The germline gives CDR1 LNHDA, CDR2 SQIVND (reference sequence). DNA of the CDR3: TGTGCCAGTAGTAGTTGGACAGGGGGTGAAAAACTGTTTTTT. It specifies CASSSWTGGEKLFF.

This clone was counted a single time. The V gene is TRBV7-6, the J gene TRBJ1-2; tentatively, D is TRBD1 (6 bases). V lost 5 bases and J 8 bases, leaving 21 bases between the germline ends. CDR3 size: 15 residues. Germline-derived CDR1 and CDR2 are SGHVS and FNYEAQ. CDR3: CASSQMTGSFGGYTF. As DNA, the CDR3 is TGTGCCAGCAGCCAGATGACAGGATCTTTCGGCGGCTACACCTTC.

The V and J genes are TRBV24-1 and TRBJ2-2, with D possibly matching TRBD1 (6 bases). This CDR3 comprises 14 residues. Germline lookup yields CDR1 KGHDR and CDR2 SFDVKD. Deletions cut 5 bases from V and 7 bases from J, with 13 bases between. The CDR3 sequence is CATSGRGKGGELFF. The CDR3 nucleotides read TGTGCCACCAGTGGCAGGGGAAAGGGCGGGGAGCTGTTTTTT.

This rearrangement joins TRBV29-1 to TRBJ1-1; D is ambiguous. The CDR3 loop spans 15 amino acids. Germline V gives CDR1 SQVTM, CDR2 ANQGSEA. V lost 7 bases, J lost 7 bases, and 25 bases lay in between. Here the CDR3 DNA reads TGCAGCGCCGAAAGTCCCGGCGCCTTACCGGGTGAAGCTTTCTTT. Translating gives CSAESPGALPGEAFF.

The gene calls are TRBV27 and TRBJ2-7; 10 nucleotides align to TRBD1. The ends lost 3 bases at V and 3 bases at J; junction bases unmatched: 14. CDR3 length: 18 residues. CDR1 is MNHEY, CDR2 SMNVEV, per germline (reference sequence). The CDR3 region is CASSLHNPRDRGSYEQYF. DNA for the CDR3: TGTGCCAGCAGTTTGCATAATCCCCGGGACAGGGGTAGCTACGAGCAGTACTTC.

V gene TRBV18 combines with J gene TRBJ1-4; unclear D gene. Trimming stripped 5 bases from V and 7 bases from J, with 14 bases between. Germline CDR1 and CDR2: KGHSH and LQKENI. The length of the CDR3 is 14 residues. The CDR3: CASSSPPGGEKLFF. CDR3 DNA sequence: TGTGCCAGCTCAAGCCCCCCGGGTGGTGAAAAACTGTTTTTT.

V gene TRBV7-3 combines with J gene TRBJ2-3; tentative D call: TRBD2 (6 bases). V was trimmed by 2 bases and J by 2 bases, leaving 11 bases between them. CDR3 length: 15 residues. Germline V gene lookup returns CDR1 SGHTA and CDR2 FQGTGA. CDR3 sequence: CASSLGRTYTDTQYF. The CDR3 DNA is TGTGCCAGCAGCTTAGGGAGGACCTACACAGATACGCAGTATTTT.

The chain links TRBV7-3 to TRBJ2-2, with 9 nucleotides matching TRBD1. J was trimmed by 3 bases and V by 2 bases; bases with no gene match: 7. In germline, CDR1 is SGHTA, CDR2 FQGTGA. The CDR3 length is 17 residues. CDR3 loop: CASSLLRWTGDTGELFF. Written as DNA, the CDR3 is TGTGCCAGCAGCTTACTGAGGTGGACAGGGGACACCGGGGAGCTGTTTTTT. Based on the CDR3 plus reference TRBV7-3 and TRBJ2-2, the full variable domain is GAGVSQTPSNKVTEKGKYVELRCDPISGHTALYWYRQSLGQGPEFLIYFQGTGAADDSGLPNDRFFAVRPEGSVSTLKIQRTERGDSAVYLCASSLLRWTGDTGELFFGEGSRLTVL.

The CDR3 loop is CASSEGQRRSYEQYF. The CDR3 DNA reads as TGTGCCAGCAGCGAGGGACAAAGGAGGTCCTACGAGCAGTACTTC. The genes are TRBV9 and TRBJ2-7; D is possibly TRBD1 (6 bases). The CDR3 has 15 amino acids. Deletions cut 3 bases from V and 1 base from J, with 14 bases between. Germline V gene lookup returns CDR1 SGDLS and CDR2 YYNGEE.

This clone was picked up many times. The V and J genes are TRBV15 and TRBJ2-6, with D possibly matching TRBD1 (6 bases). The V and J ends lost 0 bases and 3 bases respectively, with 6 bases between them. The CDR3 extends over 15 amino acids. Germline CDR1 and CDR2: LNHNV and YYDKDF (reference sequence). Here the CDR3 DNA reads TGTGCCACCAGCAGAGACAGGGGTGGGGCCAACGTCCTGACTTTC. Protein sequence: CATSRDRGGANVLTF.

There are a few counts of this clone. The chain links TRBV27 to TRBJ2-2; 10 nucleotides line up with TRBD1. CDR3 size: 17 residues. CDR1 is MNHEY and CDR2 is SMNVEV in the germline V gene (reference sequence). Germline trimming cut 3 bases from V and 7 bases from J; bases unmatched to any gene: 11. Here the CDR3 DNA reads TGTGCCAGCAGTTTGTACTACGGGACAGGGGTATTCGGGGAGCTGTTTTTT. Encoded protein: CASSLYYGTGVFGELFF.

The chain is built from TRBV30 and TRBJ1-6, with TRBD1 matching 7 bases. V lost 4 bases to trimming and J lost 5 bases; unmatched junction nucleotides: 14. Germline CDR1 reads GTSNPN; CDR2 reads SVGIG (reference sequence). The CDR3 is 17 amino acids. The CDR3 DNA reads TGTGCCTGGACTAGGATCTACAGGGGAAGGAATAATTCACCCCTCCACTTT. Translating it yields CAWTRIYRGRNNSPLHF.

The J gene is TRBJ1-5, the V gene TRBV9, with a weak D call TRBD1 (5 bases). Germline-derived CDR1 and CDR2 are SGDLS and YYNGEE. V was clipped by 4 bases and J by 0 bases, with 26 bases between them. The CDR3 contains 20 residues. CDR3 protein: CASSPKRLLGQLYSNQPQHF. CDR3 nucleotide sequence: TGTGCCAGCAGCCCAAAGAGGTTATTGGGGCAGCTTTATAGCAATCAGCCCCAGCATTTT.

V and J are TRBV27 and TRBJ1-5; D uncertain. This CDR3 spans 15 amino acids. CDR1 and CDR2 (germline): MNHEY, SMNVEV (reference sequence). V was clipped by 2 bases and J by 4 bases, with 12 bases between them. CDR3: CASSLLGQANQPQHF. The CDR3, as DNA: TGTGCCAGCAGTTTACTTGGGCAGGCGAATCAGCCCCAGCATTTT.

This chain joins TRBV3-1 (or the pseudogene TRBV3-2) and TRBJ1-1, with a weak D call TRBD1 (5 bases). V gave up 0 bases and J gave up 10 bases, with 12 bases separating them. CDR1 is LGHDT, CDR2 YNNKEL, per germline (reference sequence). The CDR3 totals 13 residues. The CDR3 sequence: CASSQDLLGGAFF. The CDR3, as DNA: TGTGCCAGCAGCCAAGATCTGCTCGGGGGAGCTTTCTTT.

A remark on this clone: This could be a read error, since a much larger clone is one nucleotide away. The sample holds other DNA sequences that translate to the same CDR3. The gene calls are TRBV2 and TRBJ2-6; a weak D match, TRBD1 (6 bases). The CDR3 has 15 amino acids. Trimming shortened V by 3 bases and J by 0 bases, and 6 bases separated the two germline ends. Germline loops: CDR1 SNHLY, CDR2 FYNNEI. CDR3 sequence (DNA): TGTGCCAGCAGTGAGGACAGCTCTGGGGCCAACGTCCTGACTTTC. It yields the protein CASSEDSSGANVLTF.

The V call is TRBV5-1, the J call TRBJ2-5; 12 bases are shared with TRBD2. Germline CDR1 SGHRS, CDR2 YFSETQ. The CDR3 length is 18 residues. V shed 4 bases and J 1 base; nucleotides not matched to a gene: 11. CDR3 sequence reads: CASSIGLAGLPTQETQYF. The CDR3 bases are TGCGCCAGCAGCATCGGACTAGCGGGACTCCCAACCCAAGAGACCCAGTACTTC.

As concerns this clone: Other DNA sequences in this sample translate to the same CDR3. The rearrangement joins TRBV5-4 to TRBJ1-5; D remains unclear. Trimming pared 3 bases from V and 6 bases from J, leaving 7 bases between. The CDR3 is made up of 12 amino acids. Germline values: CDR1 SGHNT, CDR2 YYREEE (reference sequence). The CDR3 protein is CASSSPGQPQHF. The CDR3 nucleotides are TGTGCCAGCAGCTCACCCGGTCAGCCCCAGCATTTT. Supplemented by reference TRBV5-4 and TRBJ1-5, the full variable domain reads ETGVTQSPTHLIKTRGQQVTLRCSSQSGHNTVSWYQQALGQGPQFIFQYYREEENGRGNFPPRFSGLQFPNYSSELNVNALELDDSALYLCASSSPGQPQHFGDGTRLSIL.

The chain links TRBV7-6 to TRBJ1-3; weak D call: TRBD1 (6 bases). The germline CDR1 and CDR2 sequences are SGHVS and FNYEAQ. This CDR3 comprises 17 residues. Trimming removed 5 bases from V and 0 bases from J, with 17 bases in between. This chain's CDR3 is CASSLRQELSSGNTIYF. The CDR3 DNA is TGTGCCAGCAGCCTCCGACAGGAGTTGTCCTCTGGAAACACCATATATTTT.

This chain connects TRBV20-1 to TRBJ2-7; 12 positions agree with TRBD2. The CDR3 is made up of 16 amino acids. Looked up from germline, CDR1 is DFQATT and CDR2 is SNEGSKA (reference sequence). V trimming: 3 bases; J trimming: 3 bases; junction bases outside the gene matches: 9. The CDR3 nucleotides read TGCAGTGCTAGTGCGGCTAGCGGGAGGGTAGGCTACGAGCAGTACTTC. Translated, it gives CSASAASGRVGYEQYF.

This clone came up once. This chain connects TRBV6-2 or TRBV6-3 to TRBJ1-5; D is perhaps TRBD1 (6 bases). Germline CDR1 is MNHEY and CDR2 is SVGEGT. The CDR3 is 15 residues long. V was pared by 6 bases and J by 2 bases, with 14 bases between. The chain's CDR3 is CASSPGQRGNQPQHF. The DNA of the CDR3 is TGTGCCAGCAGCCCAGGACAGAGGGGCAATCAGCCCCAGCATTTT.

This chain links TRBV9 with TRBJ2-1; no reliable D call. Germline V gene sequence: CDR1 SGDLS, CDR2 YYNGEE. V lost 0 bases and J lost 7, with 11 bases in between. This CDR3 contains 14 residues. CDR3 nucleotide sequence: TGTGCCAGCAGCGTAGATCCAGCGAGGAATGAGCAGTTCTTC. It specifies CASSVDPARNEQFF.

The chain joins TRBV5-4 to TRBJ2-7; D is perhaps TRBD2 (5 bases). CDR1 and CDR2 from the germline V gene are SGHNT and YYREEE (reference sequence). V lost 0 bases and J 5 bases, leaving 9 bases between the germline ends. This CDR3 region has 13 residues. The CDR3 sequence: CASSLGLRDEQYF. The CDR3 DNA reads as TGTGCCAGCAGCTTGGGGTTGCGGGACGAGCAGTACTTC.

The chain couples TRBV4-1 to TRBJ1-5, with 9 nucleotides matching TRBD1. The germline V gene has CDR1 MGHRA and CDR2 YSYEKL. This CDR3 is 16 amino acids long. The trim removed 1 base at V and 4 bases at J, leaving 5 bases unmatched. CDR3 DNA: TGCGCCAGCAGCCAAGGGACAGGGGCCCCTAATCAGCCCCAGCATTTT. It specifies CASSQGTGAPNQPQHF.

The chain joins TRBV29-1 to TRBJ2-2; unclear D gene. Between the trimmed V and J ends, which lost 4 bases and 0 bases, there was a span of 12 bases. Germline assignment: CDR1 SQVTM and CDR2 ANQGSEA. CDR3 length equals 15 residues. As DNA, the CDR3 is TGCAGCGTTGTTATAACAGACCCGAACACCGGGGAGCTGTTTTTT. It yields the protein CSVVITDPNTGELFF.